This T cell receptor (beta chain) originates from a study of memory CD4+ T cells and cytomegalovirus serostatus. Overall study context: Healthy Belgian adult donors included under ten CMV-positive and some 23 CMV-negative people.

The CDR3 is 15 amino acids. V dropped 0 bases and J dropped 7; count of bases not matched to a gene: 4. Germline CDR1 is LGHNA and CDR2 is YSLEER. Libraries were prepared by immunoSEQ multiplex PCR; TCRdb keeps only in-frame clonotypes and omits some of them. The table includes about 64,000 clones, approximately 77% detected once. Single viable CD3+CD4+CD8-CD45RO+ cells were sorted as the memory CD4+ T cells. Positive selection with CD4 microbeads enriched total CD4+ T cells. J is TRBJ1-5 and V is TRBV4-3; the match to TRBD1 covers 9 bases. The specimen sequenced was memory CD4+ T cells from blood. This clonotype was obtained from an adult in good health and CMV-seronegative. The CDR3 here is CASSQETGGAQPQHF. The CDR3 DNA is TGCGCCAGCAGCCAAGAGACAGGGGGTGCCCAGCCCCAGCATTTT.